This TCR beta chain came from a study of shared clonotypes between healthy human individuals. Libraries were prepared by immunoSEQ multiplex PCR; TCRdb keeps only in-frame clonotypes and omits some of them. The data show under 700,000 clones, 90% to 95% seen once. CDR3 length: 14 residues. Germline values: CDR1 SGHVS, CDR2 FQNEAQ. V was pared by 5 bases and J by 6 bases, with 2 bases of the junction left unmatched. Concerning this clone: Antigen: not known.

General study points: Several donors held 4.5% to 5% of naive CD4 clonotypes in common.

Only CD45RO-negative cells positively selected for CCR7 counted as naive CD8 cells, so terminally differentiated effector memory CD45RA+ cells were excluded. This receptor was taken from a woman in her twenties or thirties in good health. The sequencing sample was made of naive CD8+ T cells sorted from blood. The chain recombines TRBV7-8 with TRBJ2-1; 12 bases are shared with TRBD2. The CDR3, as DNA: TGTGCCAGCAGCCCTAGCGGGAGGGCCAATGAGCAGTTCTTC. Amino acid sequence: CASSPSGRANEQFF.